This TCR beta chain was observed in a study of regulatory T cells in long-lasting Graves disease. Study-level information: Persistence in Graves' disease denoted antithyroid drug use beyond 5 years alongside positive TSH receptor antibodies.

Time point defined: persistent/refractory GD, antithyroid drugs over 5 years with positive TRAb. PBMCs provided the RNA from which the TCR library was made. General observations from the study: There was favoring of TRBV28, TRBJ1-2 and TRBJ2-5 in persistent disease. The study found persistent patients shared more public clonotypes (roughly 2,600) than new patients (around 870). Compared with new cases, persistent Graves' patients showed reduced TCR diversity.

Germline lookup yields CDR1 MDHEN and CDR2 SYDVKM. The CDR3 has 15 residues. V lost 5 bases and J 4 bases, leaving 15 bases between the germline ends. Construction of the TCR beta libraries employed iRepertoire HTBI primers in conjunction with Arm-PCR of CDR3 regions. TCRdb re-analysed the multiplex PCR reads in MiXCR, keeping a single row per CDR3 protein. The sample has 420,000 or so distinct CDR3 sequences, about 25% seen once; the top ten hold roughly a quarter. This clonotype has ten or more counts. Its antigen is still unknown. The chain employs TRBV28 and TRBJ1-5, with D possibly matching TRBD1 (5 bases). The source of this sequence is a female donor with Graves disease. The sample consisted of peripheral blood mononuclear cells (PBMCs), taken when the disease was refractory, from a patient treated with antithyroid drugs. CDR3 loop: CASSPPGARNQPQHF. DNA for the CDR3: TGTGCCAGCAGTCCCCCCGGGGCAAGAAATCAGCCCCAGCATTTT.